The next 15 T cell receptor beta chains were all read from a single sample in a study of post-analysis software for immune sequencing data. Their target antigens are unknown. Notes on the study in general: Controls showed lower frequencies than patients for a handful of TRBV segments, and TRBV5-6, TRBV5-1 and TRBV20-1 were among these.

Tagging with unique molecular identifiers was a feature of the TCR beta cDNA libraries. TCRdb redid the calling of the PCR reads with MiXCR, one entry per CDR3 protein. The sample holds hundreds of thousands of distinct CDR3 sequences, approximately 59% seen once. What was sequenced was blood. These receptors all come from a girl aged 2-15 years with multiple sclerosis.

This chain joins TRBV6-5 and TRBJ1-6; the D is unclear. Germline assignment: CDR1 MNHEY and CDR2 SVGAGI. The CDR3 covers 14 residues. The V and J ends lost 10 bases and 9 bases respectively, with 19 bases between them. The CDR3 sequence is CATARTDNPSPLHF. The CDR3 nucleotides read TGTGCCACCGCCCGAACAGATAATCCTTCACCCCTCCACTTT.

The chain employs TRBV5-6 and TRBJ1-1; D remains unclear. The V end lost 6 bases, the J end lost 3 bases, and 12 bases lay between the germline ends. CDR1 and CDR2 (germline): SGHDT, YYEEEE. The CDR3 is made up of 13 amino acids. The CDR3 bases are TGTGCCAGCACCTCCTTGGCCTACACTGAAGCTTTCTTT. Its protein is CASTSLAYTEAFF.

This clonotype was seen a few times. The chain carries TRBV9 and TRBJ2-1, with 8 bases aligning to TRBD1. V dropped 4 bases and J dropped 7; count of bases not matched to a gene: 7. The V gene's germline CDR1 is SGDLS and CDR2 YYNGEE. The CDR3 consists of 14 residues. The CDR3 spells CASSSSDRGNEQFF. As DNA, the CDR3 is TGTGCCAGCAGCTCCTCCGACAGGGGAAATGAGCAGTTCTTC. The full variable domain, rest sourced from reference TRBV9 and TRBJ2-1, is DSGVTQTPKHLITATGQRVTLRCSPRSGDLSVYWYQQSLDQGLQFLIQYYNGEERAKGNILERFSAQQFPDLHSELNLSSLELGDSALYFCASSSSDRGNEQFFGPGTRLTVL.

The chain carries TRBV20-1 and TRBJ2-7, with unresolved D. The J call may be mistaken, given a closer DNA end match to TRBJ2-5. Germline assignment: CDR1 DFQATT and CDR2 SNEGSKA (reference sequence). The CDR3 length is 15 residues. The CDR3 DNA follows: TGCAGTGCTAGAGATCCCAGGCAGGTTGAAGAGACCCAGTACTTC. As protein: CSARDPRQVEETQYF.

V is TRBV6-5 and J is TRBJ2-1, with D perhaps matching TRBD1 (6 bases). This CDR3 spans 17 amino acids. V lost 2 bases, J lost 0 bases, and 14 bases lay in between. Germline lookup yields CDR1 MNHEY and CDR2 SVGAGI. The CDR3 loop is CASSYNTGSLSYNEQFF. DNA of the CDR3: TGTGCCAGCAGTTACAACACAGGGTCGCTCTCCTACAATGAGCAGTTCTTC.

The sample holds a few counts of this clonotype. The chain joins TRBV12-3 or TRBV12-4 to TRBJ1-1; maybe TRBD1 (6 bases). CDR3 length equals 15 residues. V was shortened by 4 bases and J by 1 base, with 13 bases between the two germline ends. CDR3 sequence: CASSSTGTTNTEAFF. The CDR3 DNA reads TGTGCCAGCAGTTCCACCGGGACAACGAACACTGAAGCTTTCTTT.

V is TRBV3-1 and J is TRBJ2-7; 13 nucleotides line up with TRBD2. This CDR3 is built from 15 residues. Trimming at V came to 2 bases and at J to 3 bases, leaving 1 base not matched to a gene. Looked up from germline, CDR1 is LGHDT and CDR2 is YNNKEL (reference sequence). This CDR3 is CASSQWTSGGYEQYF. Here the CDR3 DNA reads TGTGCCAGCAGCCAATGGACTAGCGGGGGCTACGAGCAGTACTTC.

The chain couples TRBV20-1 to TRBJ2-1, with D unresolved. The CDR3 is 13 residues long. V lost 5 bases, J lost 0 bases, and 8 bases lay in between. Germline values: CDR1 DFQATT, CDR2 SNEGSKA (reference sequence). CDR3: CSALDSSYNEQFF. The CDR3 coding sequence is TGCAGTGCTCTGGATAGCTCCTACAATGAGCAGTTCTTC.

J is TRBJ2-1 and V is TRBV27; the D is unclear. V was pared by 3 bases and J by 10 bases, with 13 bases between. Germline CDR1 reads MNHEY; CDR2 reads SMNVEV (reference sequence). The CDR3 consists of 13 residues. CDR3 DNA: TGTGCCAGCAGTTTGACTCACCAAAACGAGCAGTTCTTC. It yields the protein CASSLTHQNEQFF.

The V gene is TRBV5-1, the J gene TRBJ1-5; D may be TRBD1 (6 bases). The CDR3 sequence is 15 residues long. V lost 4 bases and J lost 4, with 15 bases in between. The germline V gene has CDR1 SGHRS and CDR2 YFSETQ. CDR3: CASSIRTGPNQPQHF. The CDR3 bases are TGCGCCAGCAGCATCCGAACAGGGCCAAATCAGCCCCAGCATTTT.

This CDR3 reads CSVERDRVTGELFF. CDR3 coding DNA: TGCAGCGTTGAGCGAGACAGGGTTACCGGGGAGCTGTTTTTT. The V gene is TRBV29-1, the J gene TRBJ2-2, with 7 bases identical to TRBD1. This CDR3 is 14 amino acids long. Germline CDR1 and CDR2: SQVTM and ANQGSEA. Unmatched junction bases numbered 6, after V lost 3 bases and J lost 5 bases.

This clonotype was counted a few times. The chain combines TRBV29-1 with TRBJ2-1; 10 positions agree with TRBD2. V lost 5 bases, J lost 4 bases, and 5 bases stayed unmatched. The germline CDR1 and CDR2 sequences are SQVTM and ANQGSEA. This CDR3 comprises 14 residues. CDR3 residues: CSVLAGGPYNEQFF. CDR3 in DNA: TGCAGCGTTTTAGCGGGAGGCCCTTACAATGAGCAGTTCTTC.

This clonotype was picked up a small number of times. The chain has TRBV2 and TRBJ1-1; unclear D gene. From germline, CDR1 is SNHLY and CDR2 FYNNEI. The CDR3 spans 11 residues. The V end lost 7 bases, the J end lost 1 base, and 4 bases lay between the germline ends. The CDR3 protein is CASKRNTEAFF. The CDR3 region has the DNA TGTGCCAGCAAGCGGAACACTGAAGCTTTCTTT. The full variable domain, in which reference TRBV2 and TRBJ1-1 provide the parts outside the CDR3, is EPEVTQTPSHQVTQMGQEVILRCVPISNHLYFYWYRQILGQKVEFLVSFYNNEISEKSEIFDDQFSVERPDGSNFTLKIRSTKLEDSAMYFCASKRNTEAFFGQGTRLTVV.

In DNA form, the CDR3 reads TGTGCCAGCAGTCCGGACAACGGAGGGGGCTACGATCAGCCCCAGCATTTT. Its translation is CASSPDNGGGYDQPQHF. V and J are TRBV12-3 or TRBV12-4 and TRBJ1-5; TRBD1 aligns across 7 bases. The CDR3 is 17 amino acids. With 5 bases clipped from V and 5 bases from J, the junction kept 15 bases outside the gene matches.

The V and J genes are TRBV7-9 and TRBJ1-1; TRBD1 is a possible D gene (6 bases). CDR1 SEHNR and CDR2 FQNEAQ come from the germline V gene (reference sequence). Trimming pared 6 bases from V and 2 bases from J, leaving 10 bases between. The CDR3 length is 13 residues. CDR3 in amino acids: CASSGGLNTEAFF. In nucleotides, the CDR3 is TGTGCCAGCAGTGGGGGCTTAAACACTGAAGCTTTCTTT.